Presented here are 5 T cell receptor beta chains from one specimen sequenced in a study of robustness of blood B and T cell sequencing. cDNA synthesis used template switching with a 5' universal priming oligo. A 12-nucleotide random UMI in the template-switch oligo labeled every cDNA molecule. TCRdb passed the PCR reads through MiXCR, listing each CDR3 protein once. The sample gives about 3,500 distinct CDR3 sequences, around half of which show up once; 20% to 30% is in the top ten. The template for TCR beta quantification was mRNA, not genomic DNA. The sample comprised peripheral blood. These receptors were collected from a human donor in good health.

V gene TRBV5-6 combines with J gene TRBJ2-4; D may be TRBD1 or TRBD2 (5 bases each). Germline V gene data show CDR1 as SGHDT and CDR2 as YYEEEE. The CDR3 is 14 residues long. The ends were cut back, 4 bases at V and 5 bases at J, with 13 bases in the middle. CDR3 bases: TGTGCCAGCAGCGGGCAGCTGGGGGAAAACATTCAGTACTTC. Protein: CASSGQLGENIQYF.

The CDR3 DNA reads as TGTGCCACCAGTGATTCACTAGCGGGGGGTTACAATGAGCAGTTCTTC. Translation gives CATSDSLAGGYNEQFF. The chain uses TRBV24-1 and TRBJ2-1; TRBD2 aligns across 12 bases. V lost 2 bases to trimming and J lost 4 bases; unmatched junction nucleotides: 2. Germline CDR1 is KGHDR and CDR2 is SFDVKD. CDR3 length equals 16 residues.

CDR3: CASRGKVNTEAFF. CDR3 bases: TGTGCCAGCAGAGGAAAAGTGAACACTGAAGCTTTCTTT. V and J are TRBV2 and TRBJ1-1; D is unresolved. Germline V CDR1 and CDR2: SNHLY, FYNNEI. CDR3 length equals 13 residues. Deletions cut 6 bases from V and 0 bases from J, with 8 bases between. The full variable domain, rest sourced from reference TRBV2 and TRBJ1-1, is EPEVTQTPSHQVTQMGQEVILRCVPISNHLYFYWYRQILGQKVEFLVSFYNNEISEKSEIFDDQFSVERPDGSNFTLKIRSTKLEDSAMYFCASRGKVNTEAFFGQGTRLTVV.

Only a few counts were recorded for this clonotype. The rearrangement joins TRBV29-1 to TRBJ1-1, with D possibly being TRBD1 (6 bases). The CDR3 is 13 amino acids. The germline gives CDR1 SQVTM, CDR2 ANQGSEA. V was cut by 7 bases and J by 0 bases, with 12 bases left in between. The CDR3 sequence: CSAETGMNTEAFF. The CDR3 bases are TGCAGCGCTGAGACAGGCATGAACACTGAAGCTTTCTTT.

V and J are TRBV29-1 and TRBJ2-4, with D tentatively TRBD1 (5 bases). The CDR3 has 14 amino acids. Trimming took off 5 bases at V and 1 base at J, with 12 bases between the two ends. Germline CDR1 reads SQVTM; CDR2 reads ANQGSEA. The CDR3 region has the DNA TGCAGCGTTCAAGGGGTCAATGCCAAAAACATTCAGTACTTC. Protein product: CSVQGVNAKNIQYF.